Given below is one T cell receptor beta chain in context. As yet, its antigen is unknown. Germline V gives CDR1 MNHNY, CDR2 SVGAGI (reference sequence). Between the trimmed V and J ends, which lost 7 bases and 4 bases, there was a span of 10 bases. The CDR3 runs 13 residues. Libraries were made from TCR beta cDNA, and they carried unique molecular identifiers. Each sample of about 0.95 to 11 million input T cells yielded about 500,000 cDNA molecules, so each molecule approximated one T cell. Each CDR3 protein is one row after TCRdb ran MiXCR on the PCR reads. The sample has roughly 800,000 distinct CDR3 sequences; approximately 57% are singletons. These data belong to a study of post-analysis software for immune sequencing data. Study in general: Relapsing-remitting, secondary progressive and progressive-relapsing multiple sclerosis courses were included. Findings and limits, study-wide: In patients, TRBV5-6, TRBV5-1 and TRBV20-1 belonged to roughly five TRBV segments found more frequently than in controls. When compared against controls, multiple sclerosis patients showed significantly lower normalized Chao1 diversity. Samples from a shared batch, those prepared together, strongly co-clustered by F measure.

The sequence was obtained from a girl aged 5 to 17 with multiple sclerosis. Material: blood. V usage is TRBV6-6 and J usage is TRBJ1-4, with D possibly matching TRBD1 (5 bases). CDR3 sequence reads: CASIGQINEKLFF. Written as DNA, the CDR3 is TGTGCCAGCATCGGACAAATTAATGAAAAACTGTTTTTT.